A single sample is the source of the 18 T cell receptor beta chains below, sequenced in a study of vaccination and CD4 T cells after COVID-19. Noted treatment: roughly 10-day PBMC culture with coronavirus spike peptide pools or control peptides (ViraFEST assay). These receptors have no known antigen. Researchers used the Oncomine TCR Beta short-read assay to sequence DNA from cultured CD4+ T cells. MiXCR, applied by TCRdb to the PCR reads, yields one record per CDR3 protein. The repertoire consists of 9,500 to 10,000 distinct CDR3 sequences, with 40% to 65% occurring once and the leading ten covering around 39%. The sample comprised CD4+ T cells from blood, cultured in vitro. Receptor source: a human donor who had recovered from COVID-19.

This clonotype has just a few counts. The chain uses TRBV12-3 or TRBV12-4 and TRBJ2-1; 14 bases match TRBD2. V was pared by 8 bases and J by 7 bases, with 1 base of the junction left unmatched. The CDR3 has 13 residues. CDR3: CASGTSGGNEQFF. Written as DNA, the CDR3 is TGTGCCAGCGGGACTAGCGGGGGTAATGAGCAGTTCTTC.

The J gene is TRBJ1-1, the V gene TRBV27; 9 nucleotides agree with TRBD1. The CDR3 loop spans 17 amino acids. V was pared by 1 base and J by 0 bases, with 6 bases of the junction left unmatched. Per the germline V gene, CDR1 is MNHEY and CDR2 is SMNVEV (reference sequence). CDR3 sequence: CASSLLGQGSMNTEAFF. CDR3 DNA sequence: TGTGCCAGCAGTTTATTGGGACAGGGAAGTATGAACACTGAAGCTTTCTTT.

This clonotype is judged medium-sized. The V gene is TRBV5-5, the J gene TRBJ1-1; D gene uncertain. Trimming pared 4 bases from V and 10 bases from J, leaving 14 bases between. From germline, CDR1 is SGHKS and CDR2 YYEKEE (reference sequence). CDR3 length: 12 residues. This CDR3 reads CASSNLRSGAFF. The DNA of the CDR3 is TGTGCCAGCAGCAACCTCAGGTCGGGAGCTTTCTTT.

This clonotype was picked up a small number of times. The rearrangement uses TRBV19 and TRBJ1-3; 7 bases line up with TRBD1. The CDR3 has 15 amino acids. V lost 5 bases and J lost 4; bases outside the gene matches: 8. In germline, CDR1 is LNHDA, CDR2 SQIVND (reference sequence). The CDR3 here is CASSVSGTAGNTIYF. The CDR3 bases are TGTGCCAGTAGTGTCTCCGGGACAGCAGGAAACACCATATATTTT.

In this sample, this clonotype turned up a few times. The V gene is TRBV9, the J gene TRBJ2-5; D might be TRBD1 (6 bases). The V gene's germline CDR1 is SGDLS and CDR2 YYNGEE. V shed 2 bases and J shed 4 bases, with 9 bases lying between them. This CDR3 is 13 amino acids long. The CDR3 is CASSVSGVETQYF. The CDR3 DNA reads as TGTGCCAGCAGCGTCTCAGGGGTAGAGACCCAGTACTTC.

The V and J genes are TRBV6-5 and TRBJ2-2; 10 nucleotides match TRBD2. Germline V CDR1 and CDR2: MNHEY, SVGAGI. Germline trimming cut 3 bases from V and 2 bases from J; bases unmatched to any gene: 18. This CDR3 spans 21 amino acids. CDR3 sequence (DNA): TGTGCCAGCAGTTATTTCTCCGGGACTAGCGAGAATTTACCTAACACCGGGGAGCTGTTTTTT. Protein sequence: CASSYFSGTSENLPNTGELFF.

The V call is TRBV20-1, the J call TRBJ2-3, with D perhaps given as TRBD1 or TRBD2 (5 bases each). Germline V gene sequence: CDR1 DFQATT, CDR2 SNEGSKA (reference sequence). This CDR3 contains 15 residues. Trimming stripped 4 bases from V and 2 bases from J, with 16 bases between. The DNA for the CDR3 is TGCAGTGCTAATTATGGGGGACGGAACACAGATACGCAGTATTTT. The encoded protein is CSANYGGRNTDTQYF.

The DNA of the CDR3 is TGCGCCAGCAGCTTGGTCAGGGGGCAGACCTACGAGCAGTACTTC. Amino acid sequence: CASSLVRGQTYEQYF. The chain employs TRBV5-1 and TRBJ2-7; 8 bases fit TRBD1. Germline trimming cut 0 bases from V and 2 bases from J; bases unmatched to any gene: 4. CDR1 is SGHRS, CDR2 YFSETQ, per germline. The CDR3 sequence is 15 residues long.

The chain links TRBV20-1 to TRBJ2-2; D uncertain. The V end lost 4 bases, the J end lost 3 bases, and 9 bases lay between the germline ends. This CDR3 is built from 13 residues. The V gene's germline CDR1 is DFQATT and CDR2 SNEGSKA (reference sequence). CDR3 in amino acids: CSAIHRYTGELFF. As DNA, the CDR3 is TGCAGTGCTATCCACAGATACACCGGGGAGCTGTTTTTT.

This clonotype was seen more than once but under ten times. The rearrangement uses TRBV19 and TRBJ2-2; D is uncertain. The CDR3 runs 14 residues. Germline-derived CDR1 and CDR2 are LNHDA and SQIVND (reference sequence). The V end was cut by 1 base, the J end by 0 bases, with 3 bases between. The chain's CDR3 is CASSIVPNTGELFF. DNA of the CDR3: TGTGCCAGTAGTATAGTCCCGAACACCGGGGAGCTGTTTTTT. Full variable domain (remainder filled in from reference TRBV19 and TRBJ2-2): DGGITQSPKYLFRKEGQNVTLSCEQNLNHDAMYWYRQDPGQGLRLIYYSQIVNDFQKGDIAEGYSVSREKKESFPLTVTSAQKNPTAFYLCASSIVPNTGELFFGEGSRLTVL.

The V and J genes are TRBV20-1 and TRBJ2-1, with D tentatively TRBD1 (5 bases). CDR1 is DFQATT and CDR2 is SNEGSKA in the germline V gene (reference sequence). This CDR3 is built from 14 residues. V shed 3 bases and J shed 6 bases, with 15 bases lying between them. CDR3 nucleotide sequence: TGCAGTGCTAGCCCTCTTTGGGGCGTCAATGAGCAGTTCTTC. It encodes CSASPLWGVNEQFF.

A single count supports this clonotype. The CDR3 bases are TGTGCCAGCAGCTTAAGGGCTGAAGCTTTCTTT. Translation: CASSLRAEAFF. The chain employs TRBV11-2 and TRBJ1-1; D ambiguous. CDR1 and CDR2 from the germline V gene are SGHAT and FQNNGV. Trimming shortened V by 2 bases and J by 6 bases, and 4 bases separated the two germline ends. The CDR3 consists of 11 residues.

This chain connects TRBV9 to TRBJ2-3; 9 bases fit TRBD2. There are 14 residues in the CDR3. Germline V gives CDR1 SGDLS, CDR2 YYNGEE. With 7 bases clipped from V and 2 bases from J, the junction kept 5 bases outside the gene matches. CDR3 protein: CASGLAGNTDTQYF. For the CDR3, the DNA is TGTGCCAGCGGGCTAGCGGGGAACACAGATACGCAGTATTTT. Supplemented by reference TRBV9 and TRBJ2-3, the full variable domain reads DSGVTQTPKHLITATGQRVTLRCSPRSGDLSVYWYQQSLDQGLQFLIQYYNGEERAKGNILERFSAQQFPDLHSELNLSSLELGDSALYFCASGLAGNTDTQYFGPGTRLTVL.

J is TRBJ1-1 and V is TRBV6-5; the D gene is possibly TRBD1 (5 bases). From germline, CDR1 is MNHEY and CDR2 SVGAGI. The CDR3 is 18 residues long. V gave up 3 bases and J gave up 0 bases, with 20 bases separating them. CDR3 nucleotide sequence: TGTGCCAGCAGTTATGGTCCTCCGACGGGACTCATGAACACTGAAGCTTTCTTT. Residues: CASSYGPPTGLMNTEAFF.

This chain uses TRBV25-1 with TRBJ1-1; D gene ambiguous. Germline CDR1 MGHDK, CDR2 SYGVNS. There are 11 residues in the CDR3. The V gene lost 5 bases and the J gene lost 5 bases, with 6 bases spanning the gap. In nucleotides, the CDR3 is TGTGCCAGCAGTCGGGTAACTGAAGCTTTCTTT. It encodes CASSRVTEAFF. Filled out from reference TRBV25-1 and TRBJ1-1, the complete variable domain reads EADIYQTPRYLVIGTGKKITLECSQTMGHDKMYWYQQDPGMELHLIHYSYGVNSTEKGDLSSESTVSRIRTEHFPLTLESARPSHTSQYLCASSRVTEAFFGQGTRLTVV.

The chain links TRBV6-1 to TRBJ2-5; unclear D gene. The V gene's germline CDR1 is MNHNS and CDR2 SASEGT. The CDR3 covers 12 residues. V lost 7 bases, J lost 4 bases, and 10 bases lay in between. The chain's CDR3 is CASKGSSETQYF. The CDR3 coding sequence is TGTGCCAGCAAGGGTAGCTCAGAGACCCAGTACTTC.

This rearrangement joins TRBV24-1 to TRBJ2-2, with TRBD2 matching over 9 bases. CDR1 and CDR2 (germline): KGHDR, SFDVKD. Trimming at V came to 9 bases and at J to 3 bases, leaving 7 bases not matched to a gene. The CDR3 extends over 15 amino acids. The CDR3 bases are TGTGCCACCGGTAGCGGGGGCCCCTACACCGGGGAGCTGTTTTTT. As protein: CATGSGGPYTGELFF.

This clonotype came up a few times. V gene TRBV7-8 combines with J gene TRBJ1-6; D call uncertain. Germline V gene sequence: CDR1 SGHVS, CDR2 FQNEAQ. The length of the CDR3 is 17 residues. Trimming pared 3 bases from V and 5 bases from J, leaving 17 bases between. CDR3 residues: CASSFSGYGYDNSPLHF. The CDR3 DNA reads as TGTGCCAGCAGCTTTTCTGGCTACGGCTATGATAATTCACCCCTCCACTTT.